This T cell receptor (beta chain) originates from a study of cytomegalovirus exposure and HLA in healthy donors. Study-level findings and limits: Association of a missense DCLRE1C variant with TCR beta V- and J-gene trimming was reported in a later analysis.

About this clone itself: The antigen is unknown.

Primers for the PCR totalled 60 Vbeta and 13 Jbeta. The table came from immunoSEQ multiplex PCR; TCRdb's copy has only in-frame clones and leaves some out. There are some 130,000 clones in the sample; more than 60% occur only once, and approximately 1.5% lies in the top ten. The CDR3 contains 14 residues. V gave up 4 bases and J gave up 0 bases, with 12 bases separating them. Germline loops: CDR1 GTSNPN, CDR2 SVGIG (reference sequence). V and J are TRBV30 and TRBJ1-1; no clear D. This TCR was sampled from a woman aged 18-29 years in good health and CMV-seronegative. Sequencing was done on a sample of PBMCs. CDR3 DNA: TGTGCCTGGAACGGAGCCGCCCTGAACACTGAAGCTTTCTTT. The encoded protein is CAWNGAALNTEAFF.